This entry concerns a single T cell receptor beta chain. Its target is not known. This entry is derived from a study of response to subunit inactivated influenza vaccine. With 8 bases clipped from V and 3 bases from J, the junction kept 9 bases outside the gene matches. Looked up from germline, CDR1 is MNHEY and CDR2 is SVGEGT. CDR3 length: 15 residues. Study-wide findings and caveats: The authors proposed limited new T cell recruitment per seasonal influenza vaccination.

MiXCR, applied by TCRdb to the RT-PCR reads, yields one record per CDR3 protein. The sample contains 600,000 to 850,000 distinct CDR3 sequences, 12% to 15% of which appear only once. This TCR came from a middle-aged man who received an inactivated influenza vaccine. This chain uses TRBV6-2 or TRBV6-3 with TRBJ2-7; 11 bases are a match to TRBD2. Source: PBMCs from blood, taken around 14 days before vaccination. CDR3 nucleotide sequence: TGTGCCAGCTCAATTCCGGGACTAGCGGACTACGAGCAGTACTTC. As protein: CASSIPGLADYEQYF.